This TCR beta chain appears in the sequencing data of a study of post-analysis software for immune sequencing data. Study information: Relapsing-remitting, secondary progressive and progressive-relapsing multiple sclerosis courses were included. Study-wide findings and caveats: A significant reduction in normalized Chao1 diversity was observed in multiple sclerosis patients versus controls. Samples sharing a preparation batch grouped tightly together when assessed by F measure. Five TRBV segments, TRBV5-6, TRBV5-1 and TRBV20-1 among them, were found more frequent in patients than controls.

The CDR3 is 15 residues long. Per the germline V gene, CDR1 is SGHNT and CDR2 is YENEEA. The V and J ends lost 5 bases and 4 bases respectively, with 15 bases between them. The TCR beta cDNA libraries contained unique molecular identifiers. MiXCR, run by TCRdb on the PCR reads, gives a single entry per CDR3 protein. The sample shows about 260,000 distinct CDR3 sequences, approximately 34% of them seen only once. This clonotype was observed at least ten times. What it binds is unknown. The sequence was collected from a girl aged 10-17 years with multiple sclerosis. Sequencing used blood. The chain combines TRBV11-3 with TRBJ2-1; D ambiguous. CDR3 DNA: TGTGCCAGCAGCCGCGATTCCCTAGGATACAATGAGCAGTTCTTC. Its translation: CASSRDSLGYNEQFF. The whole variable domain, filled in from reference TRBV11-3 and TRBJ2-1, reads EAGVVQSPRYKIIEKKQPVAFWCNPISGHNTLYWYLQNLGQGPELLIRYENEEAVDDSQLPKDRFSAERLKGVDSTLKIQPAELGDSAVYLCASSRDSLGYNEQFFGPGTRLTVL.